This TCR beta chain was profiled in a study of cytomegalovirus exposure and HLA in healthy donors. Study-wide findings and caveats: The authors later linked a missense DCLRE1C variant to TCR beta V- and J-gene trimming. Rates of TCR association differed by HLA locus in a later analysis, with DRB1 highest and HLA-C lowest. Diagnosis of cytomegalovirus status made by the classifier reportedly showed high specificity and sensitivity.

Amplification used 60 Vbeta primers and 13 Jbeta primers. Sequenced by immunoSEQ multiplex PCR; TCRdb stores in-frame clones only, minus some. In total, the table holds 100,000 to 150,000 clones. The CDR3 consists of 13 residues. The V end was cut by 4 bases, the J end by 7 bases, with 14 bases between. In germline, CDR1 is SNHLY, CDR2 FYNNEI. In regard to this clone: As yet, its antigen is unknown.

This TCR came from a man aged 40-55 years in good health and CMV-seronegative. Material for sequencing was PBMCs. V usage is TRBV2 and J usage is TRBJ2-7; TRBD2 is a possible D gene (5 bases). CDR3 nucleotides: TGTGCCAGCAGTGGACGGTTGGGAGAGGAGCAGTACTTC. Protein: CASSGRLGEEQYF.